The 23 T cell receptor beta chains given below trace back to one sample, sequenced in a study of spatial heterogeneity in lung cancer. These receptors have no known antigen. Time point noted: sample taken at primary tumor resection. General observations from the study: Counts of expanded intratumoral alpha and beta TCRs tracked tumor mutation counts.

TCRdb redid the calling of the 5' RACE reads with MiXCR, one entry per CDR3 protein. In the table there are around 6,000 distinct CDR3 sequences, over 13% of which are singletons. The specimen comprised lung tumor tissue, sampled at surgery. All receptors come from a male donor with early-stage non-small cell lung cancer.

This clonotype is medium-sized (0.01 to 0.1%) by share. Within a library made for alpha chains, this beta chain is off target, and its count is uninformative. The V gene is TRBV7-8, the J gene TRBJ1-4; D is uncertain. Germline V gene lookup returns CDR1 SGHVS and CDR2 FQNEAQ. The CDR3 has 14 residues. Trimming removed 4 bases from V and 4 bases from J, with 10 bases in between. DNA for the CDR3: TGTGCCAGCAGCTCAGGATACCATAATGAAAAACTGTTTTTT. This codes for CASSSGYHNEKLFF.

To note about this clonotype: The library was prepared for alpha chains; this beta chain is a stray read, so its frequency means little. The chain uses TRBV29-1 and TRBJ2-7; D unclear. The CDR3 has 13 amino acids. CDR1 and CDR2 (germline): SQVTM, ANQGSEA. V shed 5 bases and J shed 1 base, with 12 bases lying between them. CDR3 region: CSVIQDQSYEQYF. CDR3 DNA sequence: TGCAGCGTTATCCAGGACCAATCCTACGAGCAGTACTTC.

This clonotype is medium-sized in the sample. Found in a library prepared for alpha chains, this beta chain is an off-target read, and its abundance has little meaning. V usage is TRBV27 and J usage is TRBJ2-2, with 10 bases that match TRBD1. V was pared by 6 bases and J by 7 bases, with 8 bases of the junction left unmatched. Germline values: CDR1 MNHEY, CDR2 SMNVEV (reference sequence). This CDR3 is 15 amino acids long. In DNA form, the CDR3 reads TGTGCCAGCAGAGGACCGGGACAGGGGCACGGGGAGCTGTTTTTT. It is translated as CASRGPGQGHGELFF.

On this clonotype itself: This beta chain was picked up by a library intended for alpha chains and is off target, so its count carries little meaning. The gene calls are TRBV20-1 and TRBJ2-7, with D unclear. Germline V gene data show CDR1 as DFQATT and CDR2 as SNEGSKA (reference sequence). V lost 1 base, J lost 6 bases, and 7 bases lay in between. CDR3 size: 11 residues. The CDR3 here is CSARARSEQYF. DNA of the CDR3: TGCAGTGCTAGAGCAAGGAGCGAGCAGTACTTC.

On this clonotype: This beta chain lies outside the target of a library built for alpha chains; its clone size means little. This sequence joins TRBV2 and TRBJ2-1; 15 positions match TRBD2. With 4 bases clipped from V and 6 bases from J, the junction kept 4 bases outside the gene matches. This CDR3 is built from 16 residues. Germline V gene sequence: CDR1 SNHLY, CDR2 FYNNEI. CDR3 coding DNA: TGTGCCAGCAGTGCGGGACTAGCGGGAGGTCGCAATGAGCAGTTCTTC. Translating gives CASSAGLAGGRNEQFF.

This clonotype was counted a few times. The size of this beta chain means little, since it is a stray read in a library made for alpha chains. This rearrangement joins TRBV20-1 to TRBJ2-3; 9 positions match TRBD2. The V gene end was trimmed by 7 bases and the J gene end by 2 bases; junction bases not matched to a gene: 7. The germline V gene has CDR1 DFQATT and CDR2 SNEGSKA (reference sequence). This CDR3 is built from 14 residues. CDR3 loop: CSGRSGGTTDTQYF. CDR3 nucleotide sequence: TGCAGTGGAAGGAGCGGGGGGACCACAGATACGCAGTATTTT.

By share of the sample, this clonotype is medium-sized (0.01 to 0.1%). This beta chain was picked up by a library intended for alpha chains and is off target, so its count carries little meaning. CDR3 in DNA: TGCAGTGCTATGGCTAGCGGGCAGAATGAGCAGTTCTTC. It is translated as CSAMASGQNEQFF. The V and J genes are TRBV20-1 and TRBJ2-1, with 8 bases lining up with TRBD2. J was trimmed by 7 bases and V by 4 bases; bases with no gene match: 6. Germline loops: CDR1 DFQATT, CDR2 SNEGSKA (reference sequence). CDR3 length: 13 residues.

This clonotype came up a few times. This beta chain lies outside the target of a library built for alpha chains; its clone size means little. V is TRBV12-3 or TRBV12-4 and J is TRBJ1-4; D is undetermined. Trimming pared 0 bases from V and 0 bases from J, leaving 8 bases between. The CDR3 has 16 residues. For the CDR3, the DNA is TGTGCCAGCAGTTTAGCGGGTGGAGCAACTAATGAAAAACTGTTTTTT. Residues: CASSLAGGATNEKLFF.

Notes on this clonotype: This beta chain is an unintended read in a library built for alpha chains; its size means little. The rearrangement uses TRBV24-1 and TRBJ2-1, with D uncertain. This CDR3 spans 13 amino acids. Looked up from germline, CDR1 is KGHDR and CDR2 is SFDVKD. V was trimmed by 0 bases and J by 5 bases, leaving 4 bases between them. CDR3 in amino acids: CATSDLGHNEQFF. The CDR3 DNA reads TGTGCCACCAGTGATTTGGGGCACAATGAGCAGTTCTTC.

This clonotype appeared a few times. This beta chain appears as a stray read in a library generated for alpha chains; its size is not informative. The chain joins TRBV7-3 to TRBJ2-3, with 7 bases matching TRBD1. The CDR3 extends over 16 amino acids. V lost 4 bases and J lost 2; bases outside the gene matches: 9. The germline V gene has CDR1 SGHTA and CDR2 FQGTGA. The CDR3 sequence is CASSSGGAWDTDTQYF. DNA for the CDR3: TGTGCCAGCAGCTCAGGGGGAGCGTGGGACACAGATACGCAGTATTTT.

This clonotype was seen a handful of times. Because this beta chain is a stray read in a library intended to capture alpha chains, its abundance should not be given much weight. This chain connects TRBV6-4 to TRBJ2-1; D may correspond to TRBD1 or TRBD2 (5 bases each). The CDR3 runs to 15 residues. Trimming left V 4 bases short and J 7 bases short, with 17 bases between. The V gene's germline CDR1 is MRHNA and CDR2 SNTAGT. DNA for the CDR3: TGTGCCAGCAGTGCCCTGGGGACCCCAGGGAATGAGCAGTTCTTC. Its protein product is CASSALGTPGNEQFF.

The sample holds many counts of this clonotype. This beta chain was picked up by a library intended for alpha chains and is off target, so its count carries little meaning. The rearrangement uses TRBV27 and TRBJ2-7, with D possibly TRBD1 on 7 matching bases. With 11 bases removed from V and 7 bases from J, the gap between germline ends came to 24 bases. Germline V gene data show CDR1 as MNHEY and CDR2 as SMNVEV (reference sequence). This CDR3 has 14 residues. The DNA of the CDR3 is TGTGCCCTATTGCAGGGGGTGCTAGCGAATGAGCAGTACTTC. This codes for CALLQGVLANEQYF.

By sample fraction, this clonotype is medium-sized (0.01 to 0.1%). This beta chain lies outside the target of a library built for alpha chains; its clone size means little. The rearrangement uses TRBV20-1 and TRBJ2-7; D may be TRBD2 (5 bases). Germline values: CDR1 DFQATT, CDR2 SNEGSKA (reference sequence). V was cut by 0 bases and J by 0 bases, with 12 bases left in between. The CDR3 loop spans 15 amino acids. Here the CDR3 reads CSARDLRRSSYEQYF. CDR3 nucleotide sequence: TGCAGTGCTAGAGATCTCAGGAGGAGCTCCTACGAGCAGTACTTC.

This clonotype is categorized as medium-sized (0.01 to 0.1%). A library made for alpha chains picked up this beta chain off target, so its size means little. V is TRBV12-3 or TRBV12-4 and J is TRBJ2-2, with unresolved D. The CDR3 totals 15 residues. The V end was cut by 1 base, the J end by 1 base, with 7 bases between. CDR3 residues: CASSLVAGNTGELFF. As DNA, the CDR3 is TGTGCCAGCAGTTTAGTGGCAGGGAACACCGGGGAGCTGTTTTTT.

Judged by abundance, this clonotype is medium-sized. Being off target in a library aimed at alpha chains, this beta chain has a size of little meaning. This chain uses TRBV20-1 with TRBJ2-3, with TRBD2 matching 10 bases. J lost 2 bases, V lost 6 bases, and 11 bases had no gene match. Looked up from germline, CDR1 is DFQATT and CDR2 is SNEGSKA (reference sequence). This CDR3 is built from 16 residues. DNA for the CDR3: TGCAGTGCCAACCCGGCTAGCGGGGGCCACACAGATACGCAGTATTTT. Residues: CSANPASGGHTDTQYF.

This clonotype occurred many times. Little can be read into the size of this beta chain, an off-target read in a library designed for alpha chains. The chain has TRBV5-8 and TRBJ1-2; possibly TRBD1 for D (6 bases). Trimming took 0 bases from V and 0 from J, leaving 18 bases between them. Germline V gene sequence: CDR1 SGHTS, CDR2 YDEGEE. CDR3 size: 18 residues. CDR3 sequence (DNA): TGTGCCAGCAGCTTGGTCGAAGGATGGACAGAAACTAACTATGGCTACACCTTC. Its translation: CASSLVEGWTETNYGYTF.

This clonotype rates as medium-sized. The library was designed around alpha chains, so this beta chain is a stray read whose abundance carries little weight. The V and J genes are TRBV28 and TRBJ2-3; perhaps TRBD2 as D (6 bases). Germline V lookup: CDR1 MDHEN, CDR2 SYDVKM. The CDR3 has 14 residues. The CDR3 loop is CASGYITDLDTQYF. The CDR3 DNA is TGTGCTAGCGGTTACATCACAGACCTAGATACGCAGTATTTT.

Within the sample, this clonotype is medium-sized (0.01 to 0.1%). This beta chain is an off-target read within a library intended for alpha chains, so its frequency means little. The chain combines TRBV2 with TRBJ2-1, with D unresolved. The V end was cut by 7 bases, the J end by 0 bases, with 10 bases between. The V gene's germline CDR1 is SNHLY and CDR2 FYNNEI. The CDR3 extends over 14 amino acids. The chain's CDR3 is CASTRTGSYNEQFF. CDR3 DNA: TGTGCCAGCACCCGGACCGGCTCCTACAATGAGCAGTTCTTC.

A note on this clonotype: Found in a library prepared for alpha chains, this beta chain is an off-target read, and its abundance has little meaning. The gene calls are TRBV10-3 and TRBJ2-2; 11 nucleotides line up with TRBD1. V dropped 2 bases and J dropped 6; count of bases not matched to a gene: 8. The CDR3 is made up of 17 amino acids. Germline V gene data show CDR1 as ENHRY and CDR2 as SYGVKD. The CDR3 DNA sequence: TGTGCCATCAGTGAGACGCAGGACAGGGGGCGCGCCGGGGAGCTGTTTTTT. This encodes CAISETQDRGRAGELFF.

In its sample, this clonotype ranks as medium-sized. This beta chain is an unintended read in a library built for alpha chains; its size means little. The rearrangement uses TRBV7-2 and TRBJ1-1, with 8 positions matching TRBD1. CDR1 is SGHTA and CDR2 is FQGNSA in the germline V gene. CDR3 length: 15 amino acids. After removal of 4 bases from V and 3 bases from J, the junction contained 7 bases not matched to a gene. The CDR3 DNA is TGTGCCAGCAGCTCAGGACAGGGAGGGTACACTGAAGCTTTCTTT. It translates to CASSSGQGGYTEAFF.

In the case of this clonotype: This beta chain appears as a stray read in a library generated for alpha chains; its size is not informative. J is TRBJ2-5 and V is TRBV5-1; D is unclear. Per germline, CDR1 SGHRS and CDR2 YFSETQ. Trimming cost V 4 bases and J 1 base, with 5 bases left between them. The length of the CDR3 is 12 residues. The CDR3 DNA reads as TGCGCCAGCAGCGAGATCCAAGAGACCCAGTACTTC. It encodes CASSEIQETQYF.

On this clonotype: This beta chain is an off-target read within a library intended for alpha chains, so its frequency means little. This chain connects TRBV19 to TRBJ2-2; TRBD2 aligns across 12 bases. The CDR3 has 20 amino acids. Germline V gene lookup returns CDR1 LNHDA and CDR2 SQIVND (reference sequence). V lost 3 bases to trimming and J lost 5 bases; unmatched junction nucleotides: 16. In DNA form, the CDR3 reads TGTGCCAGTAGTATCGCAGGGCAAGTACTAGCGGGAGGAAATACCGGGGAGCTGTTTTTT. Translation gives CASSIAGQVLAGGNTGELFF.

This clonotype was seen only a few times. Being off target in a library aimed at alpha chains, this beta chain has a size of little meaning. V usage is TRBV7-9 and J usage is TRBJ2-1; no definite D call. The CDR3 length is 15 residues. Trimming shortened V by 1 base and J by 1 base, and 8 bases separated the two germline ends. Germline-derived CDR1 and CDR2 are SEHNR and FQNEAQ (reference sequence). CDR3 amino acids: CASSLVTSSYNEQFF. DNA for the CDR3: TGTGCCAGCAGCTTAGTGACGTCATCCTACAATGAGCAGTTCTTC.